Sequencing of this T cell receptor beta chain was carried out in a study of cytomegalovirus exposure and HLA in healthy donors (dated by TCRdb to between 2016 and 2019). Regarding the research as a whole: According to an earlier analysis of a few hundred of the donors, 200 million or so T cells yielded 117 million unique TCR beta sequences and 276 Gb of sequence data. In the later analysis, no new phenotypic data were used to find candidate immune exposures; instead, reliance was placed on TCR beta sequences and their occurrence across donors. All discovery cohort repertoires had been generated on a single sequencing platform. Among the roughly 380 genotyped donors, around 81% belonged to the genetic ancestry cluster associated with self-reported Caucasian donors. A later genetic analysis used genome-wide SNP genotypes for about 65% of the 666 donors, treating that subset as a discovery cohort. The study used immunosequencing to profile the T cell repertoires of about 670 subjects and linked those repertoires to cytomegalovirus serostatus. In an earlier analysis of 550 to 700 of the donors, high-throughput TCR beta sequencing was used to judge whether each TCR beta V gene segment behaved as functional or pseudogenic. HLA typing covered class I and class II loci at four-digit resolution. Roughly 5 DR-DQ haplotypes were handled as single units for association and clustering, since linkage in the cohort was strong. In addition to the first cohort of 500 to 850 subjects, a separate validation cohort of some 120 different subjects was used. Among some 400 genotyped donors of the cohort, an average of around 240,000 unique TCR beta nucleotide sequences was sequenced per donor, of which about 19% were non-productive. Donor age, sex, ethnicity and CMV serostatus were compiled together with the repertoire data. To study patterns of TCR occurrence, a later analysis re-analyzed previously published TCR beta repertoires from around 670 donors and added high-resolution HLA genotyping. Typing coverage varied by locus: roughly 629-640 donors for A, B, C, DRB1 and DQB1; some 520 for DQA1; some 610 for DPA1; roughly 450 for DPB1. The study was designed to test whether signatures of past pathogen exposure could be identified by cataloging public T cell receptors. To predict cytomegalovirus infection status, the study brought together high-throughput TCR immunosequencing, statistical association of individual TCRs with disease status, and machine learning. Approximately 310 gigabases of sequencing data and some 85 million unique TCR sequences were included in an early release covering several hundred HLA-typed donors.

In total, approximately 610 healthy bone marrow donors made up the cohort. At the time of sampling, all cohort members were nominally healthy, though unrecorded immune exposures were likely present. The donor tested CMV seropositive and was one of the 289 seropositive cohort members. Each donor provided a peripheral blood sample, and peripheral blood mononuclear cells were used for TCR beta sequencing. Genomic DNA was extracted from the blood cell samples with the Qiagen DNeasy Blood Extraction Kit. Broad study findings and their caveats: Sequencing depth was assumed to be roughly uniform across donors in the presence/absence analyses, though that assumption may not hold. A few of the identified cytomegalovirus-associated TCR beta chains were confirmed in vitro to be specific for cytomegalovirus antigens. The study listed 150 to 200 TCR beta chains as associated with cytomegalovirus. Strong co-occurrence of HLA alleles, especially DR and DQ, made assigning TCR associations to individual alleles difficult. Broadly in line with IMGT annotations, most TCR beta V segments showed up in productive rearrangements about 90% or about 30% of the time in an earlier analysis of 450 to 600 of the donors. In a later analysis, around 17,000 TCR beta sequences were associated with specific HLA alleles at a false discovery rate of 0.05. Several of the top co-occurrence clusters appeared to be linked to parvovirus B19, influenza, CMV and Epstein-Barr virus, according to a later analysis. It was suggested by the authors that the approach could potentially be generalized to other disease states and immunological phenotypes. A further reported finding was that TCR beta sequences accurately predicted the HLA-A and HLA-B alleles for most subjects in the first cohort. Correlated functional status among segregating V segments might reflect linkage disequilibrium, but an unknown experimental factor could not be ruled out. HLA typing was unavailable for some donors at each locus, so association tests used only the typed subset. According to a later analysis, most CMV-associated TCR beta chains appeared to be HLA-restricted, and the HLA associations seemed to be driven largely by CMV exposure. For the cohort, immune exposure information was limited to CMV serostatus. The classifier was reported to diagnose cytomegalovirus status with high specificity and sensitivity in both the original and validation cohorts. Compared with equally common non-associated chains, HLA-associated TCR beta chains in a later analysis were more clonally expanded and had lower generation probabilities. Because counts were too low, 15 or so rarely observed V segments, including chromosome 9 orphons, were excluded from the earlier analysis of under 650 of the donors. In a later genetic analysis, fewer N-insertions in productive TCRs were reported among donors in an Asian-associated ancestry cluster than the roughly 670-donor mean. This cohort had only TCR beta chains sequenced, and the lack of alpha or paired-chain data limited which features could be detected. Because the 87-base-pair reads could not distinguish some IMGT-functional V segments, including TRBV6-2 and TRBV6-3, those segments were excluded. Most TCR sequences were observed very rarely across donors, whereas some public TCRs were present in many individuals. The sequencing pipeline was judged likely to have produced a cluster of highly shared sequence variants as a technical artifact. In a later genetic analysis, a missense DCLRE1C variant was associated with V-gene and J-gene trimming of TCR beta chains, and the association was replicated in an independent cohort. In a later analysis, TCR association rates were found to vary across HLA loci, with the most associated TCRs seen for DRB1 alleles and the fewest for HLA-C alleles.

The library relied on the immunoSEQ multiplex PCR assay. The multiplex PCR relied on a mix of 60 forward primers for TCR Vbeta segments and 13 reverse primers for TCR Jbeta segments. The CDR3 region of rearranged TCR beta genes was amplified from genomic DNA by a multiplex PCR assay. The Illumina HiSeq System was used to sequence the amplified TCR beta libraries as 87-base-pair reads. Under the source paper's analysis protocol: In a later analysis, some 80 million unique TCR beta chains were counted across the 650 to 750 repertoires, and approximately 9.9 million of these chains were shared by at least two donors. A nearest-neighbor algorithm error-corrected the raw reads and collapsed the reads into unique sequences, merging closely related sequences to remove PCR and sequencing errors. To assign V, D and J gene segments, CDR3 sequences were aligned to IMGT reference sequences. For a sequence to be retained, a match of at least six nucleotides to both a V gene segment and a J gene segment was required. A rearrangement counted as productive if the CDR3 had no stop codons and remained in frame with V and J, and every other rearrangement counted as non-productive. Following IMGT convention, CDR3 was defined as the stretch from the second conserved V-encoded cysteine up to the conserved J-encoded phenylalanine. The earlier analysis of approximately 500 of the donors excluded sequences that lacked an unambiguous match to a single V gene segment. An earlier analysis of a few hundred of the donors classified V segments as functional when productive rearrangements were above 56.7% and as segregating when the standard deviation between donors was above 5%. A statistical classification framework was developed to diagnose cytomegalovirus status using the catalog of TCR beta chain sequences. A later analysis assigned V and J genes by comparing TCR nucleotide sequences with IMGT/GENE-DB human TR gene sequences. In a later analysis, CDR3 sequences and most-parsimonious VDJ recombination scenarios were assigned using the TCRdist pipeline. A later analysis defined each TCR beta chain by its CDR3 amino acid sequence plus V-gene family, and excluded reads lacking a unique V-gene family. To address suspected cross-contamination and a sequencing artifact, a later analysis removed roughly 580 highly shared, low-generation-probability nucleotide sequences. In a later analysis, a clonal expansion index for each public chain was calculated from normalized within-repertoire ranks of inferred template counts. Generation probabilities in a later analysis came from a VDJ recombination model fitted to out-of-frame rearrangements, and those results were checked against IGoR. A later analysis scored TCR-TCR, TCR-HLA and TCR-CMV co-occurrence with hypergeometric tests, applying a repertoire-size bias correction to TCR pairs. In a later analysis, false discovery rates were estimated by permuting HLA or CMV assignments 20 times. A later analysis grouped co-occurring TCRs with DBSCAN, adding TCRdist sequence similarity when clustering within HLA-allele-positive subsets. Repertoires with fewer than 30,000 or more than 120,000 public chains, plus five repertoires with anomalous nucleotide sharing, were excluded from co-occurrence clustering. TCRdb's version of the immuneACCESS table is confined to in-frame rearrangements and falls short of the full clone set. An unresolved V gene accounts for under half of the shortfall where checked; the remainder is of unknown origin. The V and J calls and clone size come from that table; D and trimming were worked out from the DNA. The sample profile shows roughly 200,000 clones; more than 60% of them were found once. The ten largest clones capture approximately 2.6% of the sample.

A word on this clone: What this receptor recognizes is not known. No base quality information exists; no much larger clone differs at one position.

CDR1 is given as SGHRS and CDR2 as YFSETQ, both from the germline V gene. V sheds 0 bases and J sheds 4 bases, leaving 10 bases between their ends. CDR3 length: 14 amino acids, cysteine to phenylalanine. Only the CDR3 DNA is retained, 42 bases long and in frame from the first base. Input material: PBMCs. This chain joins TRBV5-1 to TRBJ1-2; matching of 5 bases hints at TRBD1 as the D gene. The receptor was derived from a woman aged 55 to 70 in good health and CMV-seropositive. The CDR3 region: CASSLVLGGYGYTF. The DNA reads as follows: TGCGCCAGCAGCTTGGTCCTGGGGGGCTATGGCTACACCTTC. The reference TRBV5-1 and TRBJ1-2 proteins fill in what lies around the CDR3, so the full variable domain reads KAGVTQTPRYLIKTRGQQVTLSCSPISGHRSVSWYQQTPGQGLQFLFEYFSETQRNKGNFPGRFSGRQFSNSRSEMNVSTLELGDSALYLCASSLVLGGYGYTFGSGTRLTVV.